This T cell receptor beta chain comes out of a study of blood T cell repertoires in COVID-19. Study-wide background: PBMCs, B-cell-depleted T cells, or T cells were the source of the cDNA or gDNA that made up the material.

TCRdb's copy holds only in-frame clones and misses some; the assay was immunoSEQ multiplex PCR. The table has fewer than 400,000 clones, 85% seen once; the top ten hold about 1.9%. All enrollees were about 18 to 95 years old and from 25 or so US areas. CDR1 is LGHDT, CDR2 YNNKEL, per germline (reference sequence). This CDR3 comprises 19 residues. The V gene end was trimmed by 0 bases and the J gene end by 0 bases; junction bases not matched to a gene: 10. Sequenced material: PBMCs or T cells enriched from blood (not recorded which). The chain links TRBV3-1 (or the pseudogene TRBV3-2) to TRBJ2-3; 9 bases agree with TRBD2. This sequence originates from a woman between 25 and 40 years old who had been exposed to COVID-19. This chain's CDR3 is CASSQETTSGRLSTDTQYF. In DNA, the CDR3 is TGTGCCAGCAGCCAAGAAACGACTAGCGGCCGTCTTAGCACAGATACGCAGTATTTT.